The 13 T cell receptor beta chains listed next were all sequenced from one sample in a study of shared clonotypes between healthy human individuals. Clones were read by immunoSEQ multiplex PCR, and TCRdb kept only the in-frame ones, dropping some. The sample consists of around 440,000 clones, approximately 71% of them appearing once. The material sequenced was PBMCs. These receptor sequences come from a woman in her thirties or forties in good health. Some clones in this sample may be carry-over from other donors' samples.

The V gene is TRBV28, the J gene TRBJ2-7, with 11 positions matching TRBD1. From germline, CDR1 is MDHEN and CDR2 SYDVKM. The V gene end was trimmed by 5 bases and the J gene end by 4 bases; junction bases not matched to a gene: 7. This CDR3 spans 15 amino acids. CDR3 bases: TGTGCCAGCAGTCCACCGGGACAGGGGGAGTACGAGCAGTACTTC. Translating it yields CASSPPGQGEYEQYF.

In this sample, this clone turned up many times. Other DNA variants within this sample encode the same CDR3. The rearrangement uses TRBV6-5 and TRBJ2-2; D perhaps matches TRBD1 (6 bases). Germline CDR1 MNHEY, CDR2 SVGAGI. Trimming stripped 5 bases from V and 6 bases from J, with 7 bases between. The CDR3 has 12 amino acids. The CDR3 DNA reads as TGTGCCAGCAGTCAGGGGCCCGGGGAGCTGTTTTTT. Translated, it gives CASSQGPGELFF.

V is TRBV2 and J is TRBJ2-7; tentative D call: TRBD1 (6 bases). Trimming took off 6 bases at V and 3 bases at J, with 12 bases between the two ends. Germline-derived CDR1 and CDR2 are SNHLY and FYNNEI. The CDR3 is 13 residues long. Here the CDR3 DNA reads TGTGCCAGCAGCGACCAGGGGTACTACGAGCAGTACTTC. Encoded protein: CASSDQGYYEQYF.

Remarks on this clone: It may be a read error: a sequence one base away is much more abundant. V usage is TRBV7-2 and J usage is TRBJ1-3, with D unresolved. The CDR3 is 12 amino acids. In germline, CDR1 is SGHTA, CDR2 FQGNSA. Trimming removed 3 bases at V and 4 bases at J, with 4 bases between. The CDR3 protein is CASSLTGNTIYF. In DNA, the CDR3 is TGTGCCAGCAGCTTGACAGGAAACACCATATATTTT.

The chain couples TRBV11-2 to TRBJ2-1, with TRBD2 matching over 11 bases. This CDR3 is built from 19 residues. Germline V lookup: CDR1 SGHAT, CDR2 FQNNGV. J gave up 2 bases and V 5 bases, and 14 bases lay outside the gene matches. The CDR3 spells CASSAKEGTSGITYNEQFF. The DNA for the CDR3 is TGTGCCAGCAGCGCGAAAGAGGGGACTAGCGGCATTACCTACAATGAGCAGTTCTTC.

J is TRBJ2-1 and V is TRBV6-6, with 7 bases fitting TRBD1. Germline values: CDR1 MNHNY, CDR2 SVGAGI (reference sequence). V lost 7 bases, J lost 5 bases, and 2 bases stayed unmatched. This CDR3 is 12 amino acids long. The CDR3 spells CASNTGDNEQFF. The CDR3 bases are TGTGCCAGCAATACAGGGGACAATGAGCAGTTCTTC.

V is TRBV7-6 and J is TRBJ2-1; the D gene is possibly TRBD1 (5 bases). V lost 5 bases to trimming and J lost 0 bases, with 17 bases between them. CDR1 is SGHVS and CDR2 is FNYEAQ in the germline V gene. The CDR3 totals 17 residues. CDR3 protein: CASSPTDSLSSYNEQFF. The CDR3 nucleotides are TGTGCCAGCAGCCCCACAGACAGTTTAAGCTCCTACAATGAGCAGTTCTTC.

This clone is a singleton in its sample. The J gene is TRBJ1-2, the V gene TRBV28; maybe TRBD1 (5 bases). Germline V gene sequence: CDR1 MDHEN, CDR2 SYDVKM. Trimming cost V 5 bases and J 3 bases, with 16 bases left between them. The CDR3 has 15 residues. The CDR3 loop reads CASSTRDGGHYGYTF. CDR3 DNA sequence: TGTGCCAGCAGTACGCGGGACGGCGGACACTATGGCTACACCTTC.

In regard to this clone: A far larger clone is off by one base, so a read error is likely. The identical CDR3 is also encoded by other nucleotide sequences in the sample. V gene TRBV6-4 combines with J gene TRBJ2-2; D perhaps matches TRBD2 (5 bases). The germline CDR1 and CDR2 sequences are MRHNA and SNTAGT. This CDR3 is built from 15 residues. The CDR3 DNA sequence: TGTGCCAGCAGTGACTCTGGGGAGAACACCGGAGAGCTGTTTTTT. Its protein product is CASSDSGENTGELFF.

Turning to this clone: The junction and the germline gene differ at one end; a read error may be behind it. V is TRBV11-2 and J is TRBJ1-1; D is perhaps TRBD1 (6 bases). The CDR3 has 14 amino acids. The V gene's germline CDR1 is SGHAT and CDR2 FQNNGV. CDR3 nucleotides: TGTGCCGGCAGCTTAGGGGGGAGCGGCACTGAAGCTTTCTTT. Translation: CAGSLGGSGTEAFF.

For this clone: Given a far larger clone just one base away, this is likely a sequencing read error. The chain combines TRBV4-2 with TRBJ2-4, with D possibly being TRBD2 (6 bases). This CDR3 comprises 14 residues. Germline V gene lookup returns CDR1 LGHNA and CDR2 YNFKEQ. The CDR3 nucleotides are TGTGCCAGCGGCCAAGATAGGGACTTTAACATTCAGTACTTC. Amino acid sequence: CASGQDRDFNIQYF.

This clone appeared a few times. This chain connects TRBV25-1 to TRBJ2-2; D is unresolved. Per the germline V gene, CDR1 is MGHDK and CDR2 is SYGVNS. V lost 8 bases and J lost 8, with 6 bases in between. CDR3 length equals 10 residues. This CDR3 is CASAGGELFF. CDR3 sequence (DNA): TGTGCCAGCGCAGGTGGGGAGCTGTTTTTT.

This clone is a singleton in its sample. This chain links TRBV5-6 with TRBJ2-4; 9 bases fit TRBD2. The ends lost 0 bases at V and 8 bases at J; junction bases unmatched: 6. In germline, CDR1 is SGHDT, CDR2 YYEEEE. This CDR3 contains 15 residues. Here the CDR3 reads CASSLGGTSYYIQYF. CDR3 nucleotide sequence: TGTGCCAGCAGCTTGGGGGGGACTAGCTATTACATTCAGTACTTC.